This TCR beta chain was sequenced in a study of T cell repertoires in cytomegalovirus infection. As for the study in general: The public TCR beta signatures pointed to both CMV infection and matching HLA type.

TCRdb fed the reads into MiXCR, producing one record per CDR3 protein. The sample records hundreds of thousands of distinct CDR3 sequences, 20% to 25% being singletons. The CDR3 consists of 15 residues. Germline CDR1 and CDR2: SGHVS and FNYEAQ. Trimming removed 0 bases from V and 5 bases from J; junction bases left unmatched: 6. Study outcomes and limitations: In two of eight donors, the top clonotype was HLA-C-restricted CMV-specific.

This clonotype was observed many times. Its antigen is currently unknown. Sequences were obtained from CD8+ T cells from PBMCs. The sequence was collected from a human donor in good health (CMV status not recorded). Some clones in this sample may be carry-over from other donors' samples. The J gene is TRBJ2-7, the V gene TRBV7-6, with 8 bases identical to TRBD1. CDR3 loop: CASSLAQGARHEQYF. Here the CDR3 DNA reads TGTGCCAGCAGCTTAGCGCAGGGGGCGCGCCACGAGCAGTACTTC.